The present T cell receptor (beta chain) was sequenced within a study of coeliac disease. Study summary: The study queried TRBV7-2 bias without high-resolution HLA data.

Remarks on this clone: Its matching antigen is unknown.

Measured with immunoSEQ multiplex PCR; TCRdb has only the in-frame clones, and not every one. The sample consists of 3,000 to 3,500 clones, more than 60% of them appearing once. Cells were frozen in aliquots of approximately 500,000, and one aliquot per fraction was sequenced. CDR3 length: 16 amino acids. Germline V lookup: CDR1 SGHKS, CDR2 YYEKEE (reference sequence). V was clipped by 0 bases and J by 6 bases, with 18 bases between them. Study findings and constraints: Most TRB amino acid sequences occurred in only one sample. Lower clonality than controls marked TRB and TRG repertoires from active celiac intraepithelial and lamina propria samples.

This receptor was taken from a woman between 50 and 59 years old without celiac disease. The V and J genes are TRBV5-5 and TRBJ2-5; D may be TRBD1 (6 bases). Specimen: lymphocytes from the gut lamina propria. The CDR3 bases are TGTGCCAGCAGCTTGGACCCCGGGACACATGGCAAGACCCAGTACTTC. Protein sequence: CASSLDPGTHGKTQYF.